Listed below are T cell receptor beta chains from one sample, sequenced in a study of chemoradiotherapy in HPV16-positive cancers. Here immunoSEQ multiplex PCR was the method, and the copy in TCRdb shows in-frame clones only, minus some. The sample consists of tens of thousands of clones, roughly nine tenths of them appearing once. The sequenced sample was blood, obtained from a patient who underwent chemoradiotherapy. The receptor set was obtained from a human donor with HPV-associated anogenital cancer. The CDR3 runs from the conserved cysteine through the conserved F or W. Each record gives: J gene, clone size, V gene, D gene, CDR3 DNA, CDR3 protein. A D gene is named only where the DNA matches it firmly. Clone size appears in some rows only: once, few, many, or a class for an expanded clone.

J gene: TRBJ1-5
clone size: NA
V gene: TRBV7-8
D gene: NA
CDR3 DNA: TGTGCCAGCAGCTCGGGATATTCCAGAAATCAGCCCCAGCATTTT
CDR3 protein: CASSSGYSRNQPQHF

J gene: TRBJ2-1
clone size: NA
V gene: TRBV6-1
D gene: NA
CDR3 DNA: TGTGCCAGCAGTAAAGAAGGGGGATCCTACAATGAGCAGTTCTTC
CDR3 protein: CASSKEGGSYNEQFF

J gene: TRBJ1-5
clone size: once
V gene: TRBV7-9
D gene: NA
CDR3 DNA: TGTGCCAGCAGCTCGTCTGGGGGGCCCAATCAGCCCCAGCATTTT
CDR3 protein: CASSSSGGPNQPQHF

J gene: TRBJ2-1
clone size: NA
V gene: TRBV7-9
D gene: TRBD2
CDR3 DNA: TGTGCCAGCAGCCCTAGCGGGAGCTCCTACAATGAGCAGTTCTTC
CDR3 protein: CASSPSGSSYNEQFF

J gene: TRBJ2-1
clone size: NA
V gene: TRBV27
D gene: NA
CDR3 DNA: TGTGCCAGCAGCCCCGGCTGGAATGAGCAGTTCTTC
CDR3 protein: CASSPGWNEQFF

J gene: TRBJ1-1
clone size: NA
V gene: TRBV30
D gene: NA
CDR3 DNA: TGTGCCTGGAAACTGGCACAGAACACTGAAGCTTTCTTT
CDR3 protein: CAWKLAQNTEAFF

J gene: TRBJ2-7
clone size: NA
V gene: TRBV18
D gene: TRBD1
CDR3 DNA: TGTGCCAGCTCCCCCGGGACAGAAAGAAACTACGAGCAGTACTTC
CDR3 protein: CASSPGTERNYEQYF

J gene: TRBJ2-4
clone size: NA
V gene: TRBV9
D gene: TRBD1
CDR3 DNA: TGTGCCAGCAGCCGACAGGGGGCGAGGGACATTCAGTACTTC
CDR3 protein: CASSRQGARDIQYF

J gene: TRBJ2-7
clone size: NA
V gene: TRBV6-6
D gene: NA
CDR3 DNA: TGTGCCAGCAGTTACTCGGGCAGAGAATACGAGCAGTACTTC
CDR3 protein: CASSYSGREYEQYF

J gene: TRBJ2-7
clone size: NA
V gene: TRBV27
D gene: NA
CDR3 DNA: TGTGCCATCCACCGAACGTTCCGCGAGCAGTACTTC
CDR3 protein: CAIHRTFREQYF

J gene: TRBJ1-2
clone size: NA
V gene: TRBV6-1
D gene: NA
CDR3 DNA: TGTGCCAGCAGTTACAAGGGGAGCTACACCTTC
CDR3 protein: CASSYKGSYTF

J gene: TRBJ1-1
clone size: NA
V gene: TRBV9
D gene: NA
CDR3 DNA: TGTGCCAGCAGCGTAGCTACGGGGGGCCTAGAGGGCACTGAAGCTTTCTTT
CDR3 protein: CASSVATGGLEGTEAFF

J gene: TRBJ2-1
clone size: NA
V gene: TRBV7-8
D gene: NA
CDR3 DNA: TGTGCCAGCCAAAAGGGGCCCACCTACAATGAGCAGTTCTTC
CDR3 protein: CASQKGPTYNEQFF

J gene: TRBJ2-1
clone size: NA
V gene: TRBV27
D gene: NA
CDR3 DNA: TGTGCCAGCAGTTTAAGACAGGGAGGCTACAATGAGCAGTTCTTC
CDR3 protein: CASSLRQGGYNEQFF

J gene: TRBJ1-5
clone size: NA
V gene: TRBV5-5
D gene: NA
CDR3 DNA: TGTGCCAGCAGCTTGGGCAGGGTAGGCAATCAGCCCCAGCATTTT
CDR3 protein: CASSLGRVGNQPQHF

J gene: TRBJ1-1
clone size: NA
V gene: TRBV14
D gene: NA
CDR3 DNA: TGTGCCAGCAGCCAAGTTGCGGAGGGGACTGAAGCTTTCTTT
CDR3 protein: CASSQVAEGTEAFF

J gene: TRBJ2-4
clone size: NA
V gene: TRBV4-3
D gene: TRBD1
CDR3 DNA: TGCGCCAGCAGCCAAGCCCGGACAGGGAAAAACATTCAGTACTTC
CDR3 protein: CASSQARTGKNIQYF

J gene: TRBJ1-6
clone size: NA
V gene: TRBV5-6
D gene: NA
CDR3 DNA: TGTGCCAGCAGACTACAGGCTCCCCATAATTCACCCCTCCACTTT
CDR3 protein: CASRLQAPHNSPLHF

J gene: TRBJ2-7
clone size: NA
V gene: TRBV2
D gene: NA
CDR3 DNA: TGTGCCGCCGGGACCCTCCCGTGGGAGCAGTACTTC
CDR3 protein: CAAGTLPWEQYF

J gene: TRBJ2-1
clone size: once
V gene: TRBV11-1
D gene: TRBD2
CDR3 DNA: TGTGCCAGCAGCTTGAGCGGGAGTTGGGATGAGCAGTTCTTC
CDR3 protein: CASSLSGSWDEQFF

J gene: TRBJ2-2
clone size: NA
V gene: TRBV6-1
D gene: NA
CDR3 DNA: TGTGCCAGCAGGTCAGGGGCTCCATTCACCGGGGAGCTGTTTTTT
CDR3 protein: CASRSGAPFTGELFF

J gene: TRBJ1-1
clone size: NA
V gene: TRBV15
D gene: TRBD1
CDR3 DNA: TGTGCCACCAGTCCCGACAGGGGTAGGACTGAAGCTTTCTTT
CDR3 protein: CATSPDRGRTEAFF

J gene: TRBJ1-6
clone size: few
V gene: TRBV27
D gene: TRBD1
CDR3 DNA: TGTGCCAGCAACCGACAGGGGCCTAACTCACCCCTCCACTTT
CDR3 protein: CASNRQGPNSPLHF

J gene: TRBJ2-5
clone size: NA
V gene: TRBV6-1
D gene: NA
CDR3 DNA: TGTGCCAGCAGTGACCGGTCGGGGCAAGAGACCCAGTACTTC
CDR3 protein: CASSDRSGQETQYF

J gene: TRBJ2-7
clone size: once
V gene: TRBV5-1
D gene: TRBD2
CDR3 DNA: TGCGCCAGCAGCTTGCGACTATCGATCGGGTCTAGCGGGAGGGCCGGAACCTACGAGCAGTACTTC
CDR3 protein: CASSLRLSIGSSGRAGTYEQYF

J gene: TRBJ2-5
clone size: NA
V gene: TRBV2
D gene: NA
CDR3 DNA: TGTGCCAGCAGTGTCGCGCGACAAGAGACCCAGTACTTC
CDR3 protein: CASSVARQETQYF

J gene: TRBJ1-4
clone size: NA
V gene: TRBV4-3
D gene: NA
CDR3 DNA: TGCGCCAGCAGCCAGGCTTACAGTGAAAAACTGTTTTTT
CDR3 protein: CASSQAYSEKLFF

J gene: TRBJ2-7
clone size: NA
V gene: TRBV7-9
D gene: TRBD1
CDR3 DNA: TGTGCCAGCAGCTTCCGGGACAGCTTCTACGAGCAGTACTTC
CDR3 protein: CASSFRDSFYEQYF

J gene: TRBJ1-6
clone size: NA
V gene: TRBV30
D gene: NA
CDR3 DNA: TGTGCCTGGAGTTCTGGGGGTCGATCACCCCTCCACTTT
CDR3 protein: CAWSSGGRSPLHF

J gene: TRBJ2-5
clone size: NA
V gene: TRBV6-1
D gene: TRBD2
CDR3 DNA: TGTGCCAGCAGTGGGCTAGCGGGGGCAGAGACCCAGTACTTC
CDR3 protein: CASSGLAGAETQYF

J gene: TRBJ2-7
clone size: NA
V gene: TRBV25-1
D gene: NA
CDR3 DNA: TGTGCCAGCAGTGAATATGACAGAGACTACGAGCAGTACTTC
CDR3 protein: CASSEYDRDYEQYF

J gene: TRBJ2-3
clone size: medium-sized
V gene: TRBV4-2
D gene: TRBD2
CDR3 DNA: TGTGCCAGCAGCCAAGGACTAGCGGGGGGGCCAGATACGCAGTATTTT
CDR3 protein: CASSQGLAGGPDTQYF

J gene: TRBJ1-5
clone size: NA
V gene: TRBV7-9
D gene: NA
CDR3 DNA: TGTGCCAGCAGCTTAGCGAGGGAACAGTATAGCAATCAGCCCCAGCACTTT
CDR3 protein: CASSLAREQYSNQPQHF

J gene: TRBJ1-3
clone size: once
V gene: TRBV11-2
D gene: TRBD1
CDR3 DNA: TGTGCCAGCACCATGACAGGGAAGCCTGGAAACACCATATATTTT
CDR3 protein: CASTMTGKPGNTIYF

J gene: TRBJ2-3
clone size: once
V gene: TRBV7-7
D gene: TRBD2
CDR3 DNA: TGTGCTAGCAGCTCGAGGGTAGGGACTAGCGAAGATACGCAGTATTTT
CDR3 protein: CASSSRVGTSEDTQYF

J gene: TRBJ2-2
clone size: NA
V gene: TRBV21-1
D gene: NA
CDR3 DNA: TGTGCCAGCAGCACCGGCGGGGTTAGCGGGGAGCTGTTTTTT
CDR3 protein: CASSTGGVSGELFF

J gene: TRBJ2-7
clone size: NA
V gene: TRBV11-2
D gene: TRBD1
CDR3 DNA: TGTGCCAGCAGCCCACAGGGGGTGGCCTACGAGCAGTACTTC
CDR3 protein: CASSPQGVAYEQYF

J gene: TRBJ2-4
clone size: NA
V gene: TRBV5-1
D gene: TRBD2
CDR3 DNA: TGCGCCAGCAGCTCGACTAGCGGAGCTTCCAAAAACATTCAGTACTTC
CDR3 protein: CASSSTSGASKNIQYF

J gene: TRBJ2-3
clone size: NA
V gene: TRBV25-1
D gene: TRBD1
CDR3 DNA: TGTGCCAGCACTCCCGGGGACAGGTTCACAGATACGCAGTATTTT
CDR3 protein: CASTPGDRFTDTQYF

J gene: TRBJ1-2
clone size: NA
V gene: TRBV7-2
D gene: NA
CDR3 DNA: TGTGCCAGCAGCTTATTCCCAGAGAACTATGGCTACACCTTC
CDR3 protein: CASSLFPENYGYTF

J gene: TRBJ1-1
clone size: NA
V gene: TRBV5-1
D gene: NA
CDR3 DNA: TGCGCCAGCAGCATGCAAGGGGGGAACACTGAAGCTTTCTTT
CDR3 protein: CASSMQGGNTEAFF

J gene: TRBJ2-3
clone size: NA
V gene: TRBV10-1
D gene: NA
CDR3 DNA: TGCGCCAGCAGTGAGAGAAGGGGTGGCACAGATACGCAGTATTTT
CDR3 protein: CASSERRGGTDTQYF

J gene: TRBJ2-7
clone size: NA
V gene: TRBV6-6
D gene: NA
CDR3 DNA: TGTGCCAGCAGTTACTCGAAGGACGGTCCCTACGAGCAGTACTTC
CDR3 protein: CASSYSKDGPYEQYF

J gene: TRBJ2-3
clone size: once
V gene: TRBV7-2
D gene: TRBD2
CDR3 DNA: TGTGCCAGCAGCCCCGGACGCGGGGGGCCTAGCACAGATACGCAGTATTTT
CDR3 protein: CASSPGRGGPSTDTQYF

J gene: TRBJ1-1
clone size: NA
V gene: TRBV29-1
D gene: NA
CDR3 DNA: TGCAGCGTTGGACAGGTTAACACTGAAGCTTTCTTT
CDR3 protein: CSVGQVNTEAFF